One sample yielded the 27 T cell receptor beta chains listed below, sequenced in a study of lung T cells in sarcoidosis with Löfgren's syndrome (dated by TCRdb to the late 2010s). The instrument was an Illumina MiSeq. TCRdb reprocessed the public reads (quality trimming at Q25 with fastp, clone calling with MiXCR) and kept in-frame beta chains. Rows with a matching CDR3 protein are joined into one entry that keeps the most common DNA and genes. This sample lists fewer than 5,000 distinct CDR3 sequences; approximately 20% were detected once. The ten largest account for 8.6% of the sample. The sequencing sample was made of CD4+ T cells from bronchoalveolar lavage. Receptors originate from a human donor with sarcoidosis (Löfgren's syndrome or another form), or a control subject (not recorded which).

By proportion, this clonotype is medium-sized. The chain employs TRBV7-2 and TRBJ2-3, with no clear D. CDR1 is SGHTA and CDR2 is FQGNSA in the germline V gene. V shed 5 bases and J shed 0 bases, with 12 bases lying between them. The CDR3 is 15 residues long. The CDR3 spells CASSPSYLSTDTQYF. The DNA for the CDR3 is TGTGCCAGCAGCCCCTCCTACCTTAGCACAGATACGCAGTATTTT.

This clonotype is labeled medium-sized (0.01 to 0.1%). This sequence joins TRBV20-1 and TRBJ1-1; D is unresolved. Trimming removed 0 bases from V and 13 bases from J, with 18 bases in between. The CDR3 runs 13 residues. Germline V gene data show CDR1 as DFQATT and CDR2 as SNEGSKA (reference sequence). DNA of the CDR3: TGCAGTGCTAGAGACCCCTATTCCCTGAAAGGTTTCTTT. Translation: CSARDPYSLKGFF.

As regards this clonotype: Being one base from a much bigger clone, this may be a read error. V is TRBV18 and J is TRBJ2-1; 9 bases map to TRBD1. The CDR3 has 13 amino acids. Looked up from germline, CDR1 is KGHSH and CDR2 is LQKENI. Unmatched junction bases numbered 3, after V lost 3 bases and J lost 9 bases. The CDR3 DNA is TGTGCCAGCTCACCGGGACAGGGACGTGAGCAGTTCTTC. It encodes CASSPGQGREQFF.

This clonotype was recorded at least ten times. This chain links TRBV5-6 with TRBJ2-3; 7 positions agree with TRBD2. Germline assignment: CDR1 SGHDT and CDR2 YYEEEE. Trimming cost V 2 bases and J 3 bases; bases outside gene matches: 9. CDR3 length: 16 residues. The CDR3 coding sequence is TGTGCCAGCAGCTTCTATGGCCCGGGGGGTACAGATACGCAGTATTTT. This encodes CASSFYGPGGTDTQYF.

In its sample, this clonotype ranks as medium-sized (0.01 to 0.1%). The chain couples TRBV14 to TRBJ2-2; 10 bases align to TRBD1. The ends lost 10 bases at V and 5 bases at J; junction bases unmatched: 10. From germline, CDR1 is SGHDN and CDR2 FVKESK. CDR3 length: 15 residues. CDR3 amino acids: CAKYTRDRGTGELFF. Here the CDR3 DNA reads TGTGCCAAATACACCCGGGACAGGGGAACCGGGGAGCTGTTTTTT.

This clonotype has ten or more counts. J is TRBJ2-5 and V is TRBV25-1; either TRBD1 or TRBD2 may supply D (7 bases each). The CDR3 loop spans 14 amino acids. Germline V gene sequence: CDR1 MGHDK, CDR2 SYGVNS. Trimming cost V 8 bases and J 5 bases, with 18 bases left between them. The DNA of the CDR3 is TGTGCCAGCGGAGAGGCAGGGGGAGGGGAGACCCAGTACTTC. This sequence encodes CASGEAGGGETQYF.

This clonotype was counted ten times or more. The V gene is TRBV5-4, the J gene TRBJ2-6; 9 nucleotides match TRBD1. The V segment lost 4 bases and the J segment 1 base; nucleotides outside the gene matches: 9. The CDR3 has 18 amino acids. Germline V gene lookup returns CDR1 SGHNT and CDR2 YYREEE (reference sequence). For the CDR3, the DNA is TGTGCCAGCAGCAGGTTCGGGACAGGGATATCTGGGGCCAACGTCCTGACTTTC. Amino acid sequence: CASSRFGTGISGANVLTF.

In regard to this clonotype: This sequence may be a read error, since a much larger clone differs from it by one base. The V call is TRBV2, the J call TRBJ2-7; the match to TRBD2 covers 12 bases. The germline V gene has CDR1 SNHLY and CDR2 FYNNEI. The CDR3 consists of 15 residues. The DNA of the CDR3 is TGTGCCGGCAGGGCCTCGACTAGCGGGAGCTACGAGCAGTACTTC. Its protein product is CAGRASTSGSYEQYF. The variable domain in full, completed from reference TRBV2 and TRBJ2-7, reads EPEVTQTPSHQVTQMGQEVILRCVPISNHLYFYWYRQILGQKVEFLVSFYNNEISEKSEIFDDQFSVERPDGSNFTLKIRSTKLEDSAMYFCAGRASTSGSYEQYFGPGTRLTVT.

By share, this clonotype ranks as medium-sized (0.01 to 0.1%). The rearrangement joins TRBV20-1 to TRBJ1-1; weak D call: TRBD1 (6 bases). V was pared by 5 bases and J by 3 bases, with 19 bases between. In germline, CDR1 is DFQATT, CDR2 SNEGSKA (reference sequence). CDR3 size: 15 residues. CDR3 residues: CSALDRQGFDTEAFF. As DNA, the CDR3 is TGCAGTGCTCTTGACCGCCAGGGGTTTGACACTGAAGCTTTCTTT.

This clonotype is medium-sized. The chain uses TRBV20-1 and TRBJ2-3; 8 nucleotides align to TRBD1. The CDR3 has 15 amino acids. The V and J ends lost 5 bases and 0 bases, in that order; junction bases with no gene match: 7. Germline-derived CDR1 and CDR2 are DFQATT and SNEGSKA (reference sequence). In DNA form, the CDR3 reads TGCAGTGCTCTTCCAGGGACAGGAAGCACAGATACGCAGTATTTT. Protein: CSALPGTGSTDTQYF.

There are many counts of this clonotype. The chain joins TRBV2 to TRBJ1-1; no clear D gene. This CDR3 has 12 amino acids. The germline V gene encodes CDR1 SNHLY and CDR2 FYNNEI. With 6 bases removed from V and 1 base from J, the gap between germline ends came to 6 bases. The CDR3 reads CASSFQNTEAFF. In DNA, the CDR3 is TGTGCCAGCAGCTTCCAGAACACTGAAGCTTTCTTT.

This clonotype is medium-sized (0.01 to 0.1%). The rearrangement uses TRBV20-1 and TRBJ2-3; 10 positions match TRBD2. J lost 8 bases, V lost 5 bases, and 19 bases had no gene match. The CDR3 is 17 amino acids. The germline V gene has CDR1 DFQATT and CDR2 SNEGSKA (reference sequence). The chain's CDR3 is CSAGVLSLAGAIGTQYF. The DNA of the CDR3 is TGCAGTGCTGGGGTTCTTTCCCTAGCGGGGGCCATCGGTACGCAGTATTTT.

In its sample, this clonotype is large. The rearrangement uses TRBV4-1 and TRBJ1-5; no reliable D call. This CDR3 spans 14 amino acids. Looked up from germline, CDR1 is MGHRA and CDR2 is YSYEKL. V was pared by 5 bases and J by 6 bases, with 14 bases between. The CDR3 protein is CASSFRDPGQPQHF. The DNA of the CDR3 is TGCGCCAGCAGCTTCCGCGACCCGGGTCAGCCCCAGCATTTT.

There are a few counts of this clonotype. The V and J genes are TRBV19 and TRBJ2-1; possibly TRBD2 for D (6 bases). V was cut by 3 bases and J by 10 bases, with 16 bases left in between. The CDR3 sequence is 14 residues long. CDR1 and CDR2 (germline): LNHDA, SQIVND (reference sequence). The CDR3 DNA follows: TGTGCCAGTAGTATGGGCTTACTAGCATTGGAGCAGTTCTTC. Translation: CASSMGLLALEQFF.

This clonotype was detected many times. The chain uses TRBV3-1 and TRBJ1-2; TRBD1 might be the D (6 bases). Looked up from germline, CDR1 is LGHDT and CDR2 is YNNKEL (reference sequence). The CDR3 length is 15 residues. V was trimmed by 1 base and J by 3 bases, leaving 12 bases between them. The CDR3 sequence: CASSQGTVGDYGYTF. The CDR3 DNA follows: TGTGCCAGCAGCCAAGGGACAGTAGGGGACTATGGCTACACCTTC.

For this clonotype: Given a much more abundant clone one base away, this may be a read error. The chain uses TRBV19 and TRBJ2-4, with D unclear. The CDR3 consists of 15 residues. Germline values: CDR1 LNHDA, CDR2 SQIVND (reference sequence). The V gene lost 3 bases and the J gene lost 8 bases, with 17 bases spanning the gap. In DNA form, the CDR3 reads TGTGCCAGTAGTATGGGTTTAGGACCCAAGGACATTCAGTACTTC. As protein: CASSMGLGPKDIQYF.

In this sample, this clonotype is large. The chain carries TRBV27 and TRBJ1-6; maybe TRBD1 (6 bases). CDR1 is MNHEY and CDR2 is SMNVEV in the germline V gene (reference sequence). The V gene lost 5 bases and the J gene lost 9 bases, with 14 bases spanning the gap. The CDR3 runs to 14 residues. DNA of the CDR3: TGTGCCAGCAGTATGGTACAGGGAGCTTCACCCCTCCACTTT. This sequence encodes CASSMVQGASPLHF.

The table lists this clonotype with many counts. J is TRBJ2-1 and V is TRBV5-5; D ambiguous. Trimming left V 0 bases short and J 0 bases short, with 4 bases between. Germline values: CDR1 SGHKS, CDR2 YYEKEE (reference sequence). This CDR3 comprises 14 residues. DNA of the CDR3: TGTGCCAGCAGCTTGGACAGCTCCTACAATGAGCAGTTCTTC. The encoded protein is CASSLDSSYNEQFF. Variable domain in full (rest from reference TRBV5-5 and TRBJ2-1): DAGVTQSPTHLIKTRGQQVTLRCSPISGHKSVSWYQQVLGQGPQFIFQYYEKEERGRGNFPDRFSARQFPNYSSELNVNALLLGDSALYLCASSLDSSYNEQFFGPGTRLTVL.

For this clonotype: One end of the junction is discordant with germline, which a read error may explain. V gene TRBV7-2 combines with J gene TRBJ2-3; D remains ambiguous. This CDR3 is built from 12 residues. CDR1 and CDR2 from the germline V gene are SGHTA and FQGNSA. The CDR3 sequence: CAGSAYGDTQYF. In nucleotides, the CDR3 is TGTGCCGGCAGCGCCTACGGCGATACGCAGTACTTT.

This clonotype ranks as large (0.1 to 1%). This chain links TRBV12-3 or TRBV12-4 with TRBJ1-1; D is undetermined. Trimming removed 5 bases at V and 2 bases at J, with 3 bases between. The CDR3 has 11 residues. CDR3 sequence: CASSVNTEAFF. The CDR3 DNA follows: TGTGCCAGCAGTGTTAACACTGAAGCTTTCTTT.

By share of the sample, this clonotype is medium-sized. The rearrangement uses TRBV20-1 and TRBJ2-2, with 7 bases lining up with TRBD1. Germline V gives CDR1 DFQATT, CDR2 SNEGSKA (reference sequence). This CDR3 has 16 residues. V lost 3 bases, J lost 0 bases, and 7 bases stayed unmatched. CDR3 bases: TGCAGTGCTAGCCCGACAGGGCCCGCGAACACCGGGGAGCTGTTTTTT. Translated, it gives CSASPTGPANTGELFF.

This clonotype is classed as medium-sized (0.01 to 0.1%). V is TRBV20-1 and J is TRBJ1-5; weak D call: TRBD1 (5 bases). The ends were cut back, 3 bases at V and 6 bases at J, with 15 bases in the middle. The CDR3 is made up of 14 amino acids. Germline V gene sequence: CDR1 DFQATT, CDR2 SNEGSKA (reference sequence). CDR3 coding DNA: TGCAGTGCTAGTAAGGGGCCCCCCACTCAGCCCCAGCATTTT. This gives the protein CSASKGPPTQPQHF.

By frequency in the sample, this clonotype is medium-sized. The chain links TRBV10-3 to TRBJ2-1; no reliable D call. The CDR3 is 11 amino acids. Germline CDR1 and CDR2: ENHRY and SYGVKD. V lost 0 bases to trimming and J lost 10 bases, with 4 bases between them. CDR3: CAISESAEQFF. CDR3 coding DNA: TGTGCCATCAGTGAGTCGGCCGAGCAGTTCTTC.

By frequency in the sample, this clonotype is large. The J gene is TRBJ1-2, the V gene TRBV27; possible D gene TRBD1, 5 bases. The CDR3 has 15 amino acids. The germline V gene has CDR1 MNHEY and CDR2 SMNVEV (reference sequence). V was shortened by 5 bases and J by 1 base, with 14 bases between the two germline ends. The CDR3 region has the DNA TGTGCCAGCAGTGCTTCATGGGGGGGTAACTATGGCTACACCTTC. It encodes CASSASWGGNYGYTF.

As to this clonotype: At one of its ends the junction is not consistent with the germline gene, which may arise from a read error. The V gene is TRBV28, the J gene TRBJ2-1, with D perhaps TRBD2 (5 bases). Germline V gene sequence: CDR1 MDHEN, CDR2 SYDVKM. The CDR3 loop spans 14 amino acids. CDR3 in amino acids: CASSSEVSYSEQFF. Here the CDR3 DNA reads TGTGCCAGCAGTTCGGAGGTCTCCTACAGTGAGCAGTTCTTC.

The chain combines TRBV2 with TRBJ2-4, with D possibly matching TRBD2 (6 bases). This CDR3 comprises 14 residues. V was trimmed by 6 bases and J by 7 bases, leaving 16 bases between them. Germline-derived CDR1 and CDR2 are SNHLY and FYNNEI. Here the CDR3 DNA reads TGTGCCAGCAGATCTAGTGGGGGGATGAACATTCAGTACTTC. It encodes CASRSSGGMNIQYF.

This clonotype rates as medium-sized. The CDR3 here is CASSIMGNEQFF. CDR3 nucleotides: TGTGCCAGTAGTATAATGGGAAATGAGCAGTTCTTC. The V and J genes are TRBV19 and TRBJ2-1, with D hard to call. The CDR3 is 12 amino acids. The V and J ends lost 2 bases and 7 bases respectively, with 6 bases between them. CDR1 and CDR2 from the germline V gene are LNHDA and SQIVND (reference sequence). The variable domain in full, with the rest retrieved from reference TRBV19 and TRBJ2-1, is DGGITQSPKYLFRKEGQNVTLSCEQNLNHDAMYWYRQDPGQGLRLIYYSQIVNDFQKGDIAEGYSVSREKKESFPLTVTSAQKNPTAFYLCASSIMGNEQFFGPGTRLTVL.